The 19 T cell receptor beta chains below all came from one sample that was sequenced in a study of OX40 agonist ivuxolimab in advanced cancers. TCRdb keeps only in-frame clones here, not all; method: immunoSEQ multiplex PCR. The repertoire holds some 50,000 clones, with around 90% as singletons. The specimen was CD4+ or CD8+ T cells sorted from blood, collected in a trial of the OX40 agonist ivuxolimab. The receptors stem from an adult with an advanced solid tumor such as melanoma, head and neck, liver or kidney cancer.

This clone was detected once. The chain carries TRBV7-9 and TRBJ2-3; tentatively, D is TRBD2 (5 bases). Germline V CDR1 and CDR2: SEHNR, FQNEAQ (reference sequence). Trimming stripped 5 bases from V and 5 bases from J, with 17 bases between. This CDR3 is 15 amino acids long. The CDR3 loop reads CASSPNPNRGDTQYF. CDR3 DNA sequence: TGTGCCAGCAGCCCAAATCCAAATCGGGGAGATACGCAGTATTTT.

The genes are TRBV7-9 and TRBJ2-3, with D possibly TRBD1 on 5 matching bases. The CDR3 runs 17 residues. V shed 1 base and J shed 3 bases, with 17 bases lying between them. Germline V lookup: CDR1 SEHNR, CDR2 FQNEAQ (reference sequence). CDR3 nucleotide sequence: TGTGCCAGCAGCTTAGGTCAACTGAAGGGGCAAACAGATACGCAGTATTTT. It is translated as CASSLGQLKGQTDTQYF.

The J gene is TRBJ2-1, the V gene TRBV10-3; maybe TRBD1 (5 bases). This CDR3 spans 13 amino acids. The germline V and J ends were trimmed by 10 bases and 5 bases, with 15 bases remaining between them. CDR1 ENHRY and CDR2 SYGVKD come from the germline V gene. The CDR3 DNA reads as TGTGCCACCTTACCCCAGGGCCACAATGAGCAGTTCTTC. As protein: CATLPQGHNEQFF.

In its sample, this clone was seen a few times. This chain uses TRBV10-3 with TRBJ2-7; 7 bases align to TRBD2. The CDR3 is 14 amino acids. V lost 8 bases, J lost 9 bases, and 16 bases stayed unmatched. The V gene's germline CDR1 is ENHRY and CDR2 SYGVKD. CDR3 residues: CAIGAGTPRTRQYF. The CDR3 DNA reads TGTGCCATCGGGGCGGGGACCCCGAGGACTAGGCAGTACTTC.

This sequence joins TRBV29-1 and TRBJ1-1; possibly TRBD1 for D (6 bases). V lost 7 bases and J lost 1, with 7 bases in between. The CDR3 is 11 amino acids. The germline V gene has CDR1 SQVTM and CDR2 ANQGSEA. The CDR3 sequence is CSGQENTEAFF. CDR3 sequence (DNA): TGCAGCGGACAGGAGAACACTGAAGCTTTCTTT. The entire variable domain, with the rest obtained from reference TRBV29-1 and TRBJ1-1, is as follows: SAVISQKPSRDICQRGTSLTIQCQVDSQVTMMFWYRQQPGQSLTLIATANQGSEATYESGFVIDKFPISRPNLTFSTLTVSNMSPEDSSIYLCSGQENTEAFFGQGTRLTVV.

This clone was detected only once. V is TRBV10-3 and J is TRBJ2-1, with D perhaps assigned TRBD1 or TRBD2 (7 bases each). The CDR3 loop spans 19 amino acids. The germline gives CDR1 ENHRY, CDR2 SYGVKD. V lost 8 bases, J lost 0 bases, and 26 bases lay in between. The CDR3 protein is CAISRKGGGSLSSYNEQFF. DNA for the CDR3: TGTGCCATCTCACGAAAAGGGGGCGGGAGCCTGAGCTCCTACAATGAGCAGTTCTTC.

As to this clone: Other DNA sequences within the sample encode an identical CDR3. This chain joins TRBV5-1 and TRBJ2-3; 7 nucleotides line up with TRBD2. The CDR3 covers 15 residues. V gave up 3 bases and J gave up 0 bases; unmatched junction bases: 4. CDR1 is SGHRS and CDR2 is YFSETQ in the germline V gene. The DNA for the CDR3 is TGCGCCAGCAGCTCTAGCGGCCAGAGCACAGATACGCAGTATTTT. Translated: CASSSSGQSTDTQYF.

The CDR3 coding sequence is TGTGCCAGCAGCGTTGGGTATAGCAATCAGCCCCAGCATTTT. It codes for CASSVGYSNQPQHF. The V gene is TRBV6-5, the J gene TRBJ1-5; D ambiguous. Looked up from germline, CDR1 is MNHEY and CDR2 is SVGAGI. Trimming took off 6 bases at V and 0 bases at J, with 9 bases between the two ends. There are 14 residues in the CDR3.

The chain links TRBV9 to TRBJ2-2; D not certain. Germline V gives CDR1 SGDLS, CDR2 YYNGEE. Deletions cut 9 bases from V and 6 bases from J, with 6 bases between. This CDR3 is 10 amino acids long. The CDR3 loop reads CAKGAGELFF. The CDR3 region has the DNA TGTGCCAAAGGCGCCGGGGAGCTGTTTTTT.

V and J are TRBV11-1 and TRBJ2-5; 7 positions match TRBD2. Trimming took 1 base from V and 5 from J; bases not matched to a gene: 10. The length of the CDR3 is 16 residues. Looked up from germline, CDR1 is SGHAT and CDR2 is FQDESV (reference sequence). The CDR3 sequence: CASSLDDYGGTETQYF. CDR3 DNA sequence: TGTGCCAGCAGCTTAGACGATTACGGGGGGACGGAGACCCAGTACTTC.

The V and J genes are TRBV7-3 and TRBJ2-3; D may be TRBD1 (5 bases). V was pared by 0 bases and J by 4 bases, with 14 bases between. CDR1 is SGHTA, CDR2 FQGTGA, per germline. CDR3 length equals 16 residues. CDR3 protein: CASSLTAGGHPDTQYF. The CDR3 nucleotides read TGTGCCAGCAGCTTAACAGCTGGTGGACACCCAGATACGCAGTATTTT.

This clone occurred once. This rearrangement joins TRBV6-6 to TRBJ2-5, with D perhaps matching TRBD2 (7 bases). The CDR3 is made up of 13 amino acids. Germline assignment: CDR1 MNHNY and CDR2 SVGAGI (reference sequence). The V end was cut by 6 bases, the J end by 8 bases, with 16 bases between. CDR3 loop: CASREGGGGTQYF. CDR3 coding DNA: TGTGCCAGCAGAGAGGGCGGGGGCGGAACCCAGTACTTC.

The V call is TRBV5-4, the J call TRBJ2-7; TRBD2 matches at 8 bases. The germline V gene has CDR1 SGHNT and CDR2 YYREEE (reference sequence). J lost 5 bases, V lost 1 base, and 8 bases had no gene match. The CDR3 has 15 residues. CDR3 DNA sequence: TGTGCCAGCAGCTTGATGGGGGTAGCGGGACACGAGCAGTACTTC. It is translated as CASSLMGVAGHEQYF. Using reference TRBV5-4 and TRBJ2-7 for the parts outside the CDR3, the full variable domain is ETGVTQSPTHLIKTRGQQVTLRCSSQSGHNTVSWYQQALGQGPQFIFQYYREEENGRGNFPPRFSGLQFPNYSSELNVNALELDDSALYLCASSLMGVAGHEQYFGPGTRLTVT.

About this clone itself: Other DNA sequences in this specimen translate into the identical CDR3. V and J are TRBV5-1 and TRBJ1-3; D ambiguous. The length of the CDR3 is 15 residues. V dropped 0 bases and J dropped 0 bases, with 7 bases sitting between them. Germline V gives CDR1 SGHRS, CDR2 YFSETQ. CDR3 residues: CASSLDGNSGNTIYF. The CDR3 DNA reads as TGCGCCAGCAGCTTGGACGGAAACTCTGGAAACACCATATATTTT.

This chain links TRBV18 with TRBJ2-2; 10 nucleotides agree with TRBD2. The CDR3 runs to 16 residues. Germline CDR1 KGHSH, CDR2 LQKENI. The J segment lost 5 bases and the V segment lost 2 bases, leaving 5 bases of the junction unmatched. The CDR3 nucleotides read TGTGCCAGCTCACCATTCACTAGCGGGGAAACCGGGGAGCTGTTTTTT. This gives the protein CASSPFTSGETGELFF.

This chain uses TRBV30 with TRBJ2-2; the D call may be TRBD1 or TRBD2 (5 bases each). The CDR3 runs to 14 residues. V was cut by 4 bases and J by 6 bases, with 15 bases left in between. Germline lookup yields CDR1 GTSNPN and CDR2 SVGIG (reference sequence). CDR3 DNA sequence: TGTGCCTGGAATCCGGGACGCGAAGCCGGGGAGCTGTTTTTT. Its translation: CAWNPGREAGELFF.

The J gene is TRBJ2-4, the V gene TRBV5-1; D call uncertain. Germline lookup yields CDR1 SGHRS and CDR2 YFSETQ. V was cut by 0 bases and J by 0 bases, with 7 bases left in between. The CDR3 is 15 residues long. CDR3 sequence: CASSLASRAKNIQYF. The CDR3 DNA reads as TGCGCCAGCAGCTTGGCGTCAAGAGCCAAAAACATTCAGTACTTC.

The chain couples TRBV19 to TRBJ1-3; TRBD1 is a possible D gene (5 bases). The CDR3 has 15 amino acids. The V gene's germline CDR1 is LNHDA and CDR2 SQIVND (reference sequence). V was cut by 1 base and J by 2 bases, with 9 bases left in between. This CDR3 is CASSIGRGPGNTIYF. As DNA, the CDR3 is TGTGCCAGTAGTATAGGACGGGGCCCTGGAAACACCATATATTTT. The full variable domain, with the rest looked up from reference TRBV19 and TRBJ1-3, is DGGITQSPKYLFRKEGQNVTLSCEQNLNHDAMYWYRQDPGQGLRLIYYSQIVNDFQKGDIAEGYSVSREKKESFPLTVTSAQKNPTAFYLCASSIGRGPGNTIYFGEGSWLTVV.

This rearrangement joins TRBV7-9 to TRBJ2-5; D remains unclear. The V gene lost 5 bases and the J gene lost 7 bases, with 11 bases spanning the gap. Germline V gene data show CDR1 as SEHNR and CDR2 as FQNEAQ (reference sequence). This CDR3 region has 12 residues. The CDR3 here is CASSRAKLTQYF. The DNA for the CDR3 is TGTGCCAGCAGCCGTGCCAAGTTGACCCAGTACTTC. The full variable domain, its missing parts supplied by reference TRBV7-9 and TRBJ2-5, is DTGVSQNPRHKITKRGQNVTFRCDPISEHNRLYWYRQTLGQGPEFLTYFQNEAQLEKSRLLSDRFSAERPKGSFSTLEIQRTEQGDSAMYLCASSRAKLTQYFGPGTRLLVL.